This is a list of T cell receptor beta chains from one sample in a study of blood T cells in healthy people across ages. Each CDR3 protein is one row after TCRdb ran MiXCR on the 5' RACE reads. Counted here are approximately 960,000 distinct CDR3 sequences, roughly 29% occurring once; the ten biggest clones make up roughly 10%. This sample also appeared in a second study, on T cells of mothers and their children.

The sequenced material came from blood. These receptors all come from a woman in her forties in good health. Both conserved end residues are part of each CDR3. A D gene is named only where the DNA matches it firmly. Rows give clone size only sometimes, using once, few, many, or a class for an expanded clone.

v_call: TRBV7-9
clone_size: many
d_call: -
j_call: TRBJ2-7
cdr3_nt: TGTGCCAGCAGAGCCGACGGGTACGAGCAGTACTTC
cdr3_aa: CASRADGYEQYF

v_call: TRBV5-6
clone_size: few
d_call: TRBD1
j_call: TRBJ1-2
cdr3_nt: TGTGCCAGCAGCTTGATGGGACAGGGTAGGGGAAACTATGGCTACACCTTC
cdr3_aa: CASSLMGQGRGNYGYTF

v_call: TRBV2
clone_size: -
d_call: -
j_call: TRBJ1-2
cdr3_nt: TGTGCCAACAGTGCCCAGGGGAACTATGGCTACACCTTC
cdr3_aa: CANSAQGNYGYTF

v_call: TRBV2
clone_size: -
d_call: -
j_call: TRBJ1-1
cdr3_nt: TGTGCCAGCAGTGTCCCAACATTAGGGCCAAGGAACACTGAAGCTTTCTTT
cdr3_aa: CASSVPTLGPRNTEAFF

v_call: TRBV4-2
clone_size: -
d_call: -
j_call: TRBJ1-1
cdr3_nt: TGTGCCAGCAGCCAAGAACTTGGGGGGGCGCGGACCAACACTGAAGCTTTCTTT
cdr3_aa: CASSQELGGARTNTEAFF

v_call: TRBV24-1
clone_size: few
d_call: -
j_call: TRBJ2-3
cdr3_nt: TGTGCCACCAGTTCGGAGTATTTGGTAGATACGCAGTATTTT
cdr3_aa: CATSSEYLVDTQYF

v_call: TRBV29-1
clone_size: -
d_call: TRBD1
j_call: TRBJ2-5
cdr3_nt: TGCAGCGCTGACAGGGGACGAGAGACCCAGTACTTC
cdr3_aa: CSADRGRETQYF

v_call: TRBV10-3
clone_size: many
d_call: -
j_call: TRBJ2-2
cdr3_nt: TGTGCCATCAATAGACAGGCCACCGGGGAGCTGTTTTTT
cdr3_aa: CAINRQATGELFF

v_call: TRBV5-1
clone_size: many
d_call: TRBD2
j_call: TRBJ2-1
cdr3_nt: TGCGCCAGCAGCCCTGGACTAGCCAACAATGAGCAGTTCTTC
cdr3_aa: CASSPGLANNEQFF

v_call: TRBV5-1
clone_size: -
d_call: TRBD2
j_call: TRBJ2-5
cdr3_nt: TGCGCCAGCAGCCAAAACGGACTAGGCGACGAGACCCAGTACTTC
cdr3_aa: CASSQNGLGDETQYF

v_call: TRBV29-1
clone_size: many
d_call: -
j_call: TRBJ2-1
cdr3_nt: TGCAGCGTTGGGGCCCGGGGGCGAAATGAGCAGTTCTTC
cdr3_aa: CSVGARGRNEQFF

v_call: TRBV5-1
clone_size: -
d_call: -
j_call: TRBJ2-1
cdr3_nt: TGCGCCAGCAGCCTGGACGGTGGGGGGCCCTACAATGAGCAGTTCTTC
cdr3_aa: CASSLDGGGPYNEQFF

v_call: TRBV14
clone_size: few
d_call: TRBD2
j_call: TRBJ2-6
cdr3_nt: TGTGCCAGCAGCCAAGAGGGGGGGGTCCCTGGGGCCAACGTCCTGACTTTC
cdr3_aa: CASSQEGGVPGANVLTF

v_call: TRBV25-1
clone_size: few
d_call: -
j_call: TRBJ1-2
cdr3_nt: TGTGCCAGCAGGGAGGCGGAGACCTATGGCTACACCTTC
cdr3_aa: CASREAETYGYTF

v_call: TRBV29-1
clone_size: many
d_call: TRBD1
j_call: TRBJ2-7
cdr3_nt: TGCAGCGTCAGGGACAGGGGGCGCGAGCAGTACTTC
cdr3_aa: CSVRDRGREQYF

v_call: TRBV7-9
clone_size: -
d_call: -
j_call: TRBJ2-1
cdr3_nt: TGTGCCAGCACCCACCCTAGCTCGAGCGATGAGCAGTTCTTC
cdr3_aa: CASTHPSSSDEQFF

v_call: TRBV5-1
clone_size: -
d_call: -
j_call: TRBJ1-1
cdr3_nt: TGCGCCAGCAGCTTGGGGTCAGGGAGGAGGAACACTGAAGCTTTCTTT
cdr3_aa: CASSLGSGRRNTEAFF

v_call: TRBV11-2
clone_size: -
d_call: -
j_call: TRBJ1-2
cdr3_nt: TGTGCCAGCAGACAAACAGGGACGAGTGGCTACACCTTC
cdr3_aa: CASRQTGTSGYTF

v_call: TRBV20-1
clone_size: -
d_call: -
j_call: TRBJ1-6
cdr3_nt: TGCAGTGCTAGAGATCCCTTAAGGGGTTCACCCCTCCACTTT
cdr3_aa: CSARDPLRGSPLHF

v_call: TRBV11-2
clone_size: once
d_call: TRBD1
j_call: TRBJ1-1
cdr3_nt: TGTGCCAGCAGTCAGATCAGGGGGGGGGGAAAATCTGAAGCTTTCTTT
cdr3_aa: CASSQIRGGGKSEAFF

v_call: TRBV5-1
clone_size: -
d_call: TRBD1
j_call: TRBJ1-4
cdr3_nt: TGCGCCAGCAGCTCCACGGGACAGGGAACCATAAAACTGTTTTTT
cdr3_aa: CASSSTGQGTIKLFF

v_call: TRBV2
clone_size: -
d_call: -
j_call: TRBJ2-7
cdr3_nt: TGTGCCAGCAGGATACCATCTAGACCCTCCTACGAGCAGTACTTC
cdr3_aa: CASRIPSRPSYEQYF

v_call: TRBV18
clone_size: few
d_call: -
j_call: TRBJ2-7
cdr3_nt: TGTGCCAGCTCACCATCCCTAGGAGCGGAGATTGCCTACGAGCAGTACTTC
cdr3_aa: CASSPSLGAEIAYEQYF

v_call: TRBV7-2
clone_size: -
d_call: -
j_call: TRBJ2-6
cdr3_nt: TGTGCCAGCAAAACGGGTGGCTCTGGGGCCAACGTCCTGACTTTC
cdr3_aa: CASKTGGSGANVLTF

v_call: TRBV12-3/TRBV12-4
clone_size: -
d_call: -
j_call: TRBJ2-7
cdr3_nt: TGTGCCAGCAGCTCAATACAGGGTAACGAGCAGTACTTC
cdr3_aa: CASSSIQGNEQYF

v_call: TRBV12-3/TRBV12-4
clone_size: few
d_call: -
j_call: TRBJ2-1
cdr3_nt: TGTGCCACCCAGGACTACAATGAGCAGTTCTTC
cdr3_aa: CATQDYNEQFF

v_call: TRBV12-3/TRBV12-4
clone_size: many
d_call: -
j_call: TRBJ2-7
cdr3_nt: TGTGCCAGCAGTTTCGTCCTCTACGAGCAGTACTTC
cdr3_aa: CASSFVLYEQYF

v_call: TRBV7-9
clone_size: many
d_call: -
j_call: TRBJ2-4
cdr3_nt: TGTGCCAGCAGCCCCCAATCAGGAAGAGGCAACATTCAGTACTTC
cdr3_aa: CASSPQSGRGNIQYF

v_call: TRBV28
clone_size: -
d_call: TRBD1
j_call: TRBJ2-3
cdr3_nt: TGTGCCAGCACCGACGGGACAGGGGGAACAGATACGCAGTATTTT
cdr3_aa: CASTDGTGGTDTQYF

v_call: TRBV20-1
clone_size: -
d_call: -
j_call: TRBJ1-1
cdr3_nt: TGCAGCGTTCGACAGAACACTGAAGCTTTCTTT
cdr3_aa: CSVRQNTEAFF

v_call: TRBV9
clone_size: few
d_call: -
j_call: TRBJ2-7
cdr3_nt: TGTGCCAACAGCCCCGACCCAGGGTTTGGCGAGCAGTACTTC
cdr3_aa: CANSPDPGFGEQYF

v_call: TRBV20-1
clone_size: once
d_call: -
j_call: TRBJ2-3
cdr3_nt: TGCAGTGCTAGTGGGGAGGACAGCTACACAGATACGCAGTATTTT
cdr3_aa: CSASGEDSYTDTQYF

v_call: TRBV20-1
clone_size: many
d_call: TRBD2
j_call: TRBJ2-3
cdr3_nt: TGCAGTGTACCGCGGGGGGGCACAGATACGCAGTATTTT
cdr3_aa: CSVPRGGTDTQYF

v_call: TRBV20-1
clone_size: -
d_call: -
j_call: TRBJ2-1
cdr3_nt: TGCAGGGCTAATACAGGGCCCGATGAGCAGTTCTTC
cdr3_aa: CRANTGPDEQFF

v_call: TRBV20-1
clone_size: -
d_call: -
j_call: TRBJ1-1
cdr3_nt: TGCAGTGCTAGAGAGAGGGGTATGAACACTGAAGCTTTCTTT
cdr3_aa: CSARERGMNTEAFF

v_call: TRBV5-1
clone_size: -
d_call: -
j_call: TRBJ2-2
cdr3_nt: TGCGCCAGCAGCTTGGGGAGCTACACCGGGGAGCTGTTTTTT
cdr3_aa: CASSLGSYTGELFF

v_call: TRBV5-1
clone_size: few
d_call: TRBD2
j_call: TRBJ2-1
cdr3_nt: TGCGCCAGCAGCGACGAGCTAGCGGTTAGAAATGAGCAGTTCTTC
cdr3_aa: CASSDELAVRNEQFF

v_call: TRBV3-1
clone_size: -
d_call: -
j_call: TRBJ1-5
cdr3_nt: TGTGCCAGCAGCCAAGGACTCCAGCCCCAGCATTTT
cdr3_aa: CASSQGLQPQHF

v_call: TRBV28
clone_size: -
d_call: -
j_call: TRBJ1-5
cdr3_nt: TGTGCCAGCAGCAGACACTCAGGAGGCCAGCCCCAGCATTTT
cdr3_aa: CASSRHSGGQPQHF

v_call: TRBV25-1
clone_size: few
d_call: TRBD2
j_call: TRBJ2-7
cdr3_nt: TGTGCCAGCTCTGGACTAGAGGTCGACTACGAGCAGTACTTC
cdr3_aa: CASSGLEVDYEQYF

v_call: TRBV12-3/TRBV12-4
clone_size: few
d_call: TRBD2
j_call: TRBJ2-2
cdr3_nt: TGTGCCAGCAGCCGGGGGGACACCGGGGAGCTGTTTTTT
cdr3_aa: CASSRGDTGELFF

v_call: TRBV12-5
clone_size: many
d_call: TRBD1
j_call: TRBJ2-1
cdr3_nt: TGTGCTAGTGGTTTGGTACTTTGGGGACAGGGGGGGTTCAATGAGCAGTTCTTC
cdr3_aa: CASGLVLWGQGGFNEQFF

v_call: TRBV7-3
clone_size: -
d_call: -
j_call: TRBJ1-5
cdr3_nt: TGTGCCAGCAGCGCAAATCCCAGGCAGCCGACACTTTGTAGTCAGCCCCAGCATTTT
cdr3_aa: CASSANPRQPTLCSQPQHF

v_call: TRBV20-1
clone_size: few
d_call: -
j_call: TRBJ2-3
cdr3_nt: TGCAGTGCTAGGGGGGCGGGCCCAGGTACAGATACGCAGTATTTT
cdr3_aa: CSARGAGPGTDTQYF

v_call: TRBV6-7
clone_size: many
d_call: TRBD2
j_call: TRBJ2-1
cdr3_nt: TGTGCCAGCCCCTTCGGGAGGGTTTCTGCATACAATGAGCAGTTCTTC
cdr3_aa: CASPFGRVSAYNEQFF

v_call: TRBV6-5
clone_size: few
d_call: -
j_call: TRBJ1-1
cdr3_nt: TGTGCCAGCAGTTACGATCGATACACTGAAGCTTTCTTT
cdr3_aa: CASSYDRYTEAFF

v_call: TRBV29-1
clone_size: -
d_call: TRBD1
j_call: TRBJ1-1
cdr3_nt: TGCAGCGTGGACACCGGACAGGCTTGGGGGACTGAAGCTTTCTTT
cdr3_aa: CSVDTGQAWGTEAFF

v_call: TRBV9
clone_size: few
d_call: -
j_call: TRBJ1-2
cdr3_nt: TGTGCCAGCAGCCGTTCCGGGGGCTTCGAGGGCTACACCTTC
cdr3_aa: CASSRSGGFEGYTF

v_call: TRBV24-1
clone_size: many
d_call: -
j_call: TRBJ2-6
cdr3_nt: TGTGCCACCAGTGACCCCAGCCCAGCCGGGGCCAACGTCCTGACTTTC
cdr3_aa: CATSDPSPAGANVLTF

v_call: TRBV5-6
clone_size: many
d_call: TRBD2
j_call: TRBJ2-3
cdr3_nt: TGTGCCAGCACCCAGCGGGGGGCGGTCTCAGATACGCAGTATTTT
cdr3_aa: CASTQRGAVSDTQYF

v_call: TRBV9
clone_size: few
d_call: -
j_call: TRBJ1-4
cdr3_nt: TGTGCCAGCAGCGAAACACAGGGTGTGACTAATGAAAAACTGTTTTTT
cdr3_aa: CASSETQGVTNEKLFF

v_call: TRBV5-1
clone_size: many
d_call: TRBD1
j_call: TRBJ2-3
cdr3_nt: TGTGCCAGCAGCTTGGACAGGGGAACAGATACGCAGTATTTT
cdr3_aa: CASSLDRGTDTQYF

v_call: TRBV4-1
clone_size: -
d_call: TRBD1
j_call: TRBJ1-4
cdr3_nt: TGCGCCAGCAGCCTAATCAGGGGGTTAAAGGAAAAACTGTTTTTT
cdr3_aa: CASSLIRGLKEKLFF

v_call: TRBV9
clone_size: -
d_call: TRBD1
j_call: TRBJ2-5
cdr3_nt: TGTGCCAGCAGCCCATCAGGGGGCAAACAAGAGACCCAGTACTTC
cdr3_aa: CASSPSGGKQETQYF

v_call: TRBV3-1
clone_size: many
d_call: TRBD1
j_call: TRBJ2-5
cdr3_nt: TGTGCCAGCAGCCAAGAGACACCCGGGACAGGGGGCGGGGGAGAGACCCAGTACTTC
cdr3_aa: CASSQETPGTGGGGETQYF

v_call: TRBV12-3/TRBV12-4
clone_size: -
d_call: TRBD2
j_call: TRBJ2-1
cdr3_nt: TGTGCCAACAGTTTTATTAGCGGGGGAAGCAATGAGCAGTTCTTC
cdr3_aa: CANSFISGGSNEQFF